The source of this T cell receptor (beta chain) is a study of CD8 T cells in Susac syndrome. Roughly 0.45 to 1 ug RNA was reverse transcribed with random hexamers. TCRdb redid the calling of the immunoSEQ multiplex PCR reads with MiXCR, one entry per CDR3 protein. The table shows approximately 190,000 distinct CDR3 sequences, with approximately 96% occurring only once. Germline loops: CDR1 LNHNV, CDR2 YYDKDF (reference sequence). V lost 1 base and J lost 5, with 12 bases in between. The CDR3 runs 15 residues. The clonotype was recovered from a human donor with Susac syndrome. Sample: CD4+ T cells from PBMCs. The chain couples TRBV15 to TRBJ2-1; D is perhaps TRBD2 (6 bases). The CDR3 region is CATSRARLENNEQFF. DNA for the CDR3: TGTGCCACCAGCAGAGCCCGACTAGAAAACAATGAGCAGTTCTTC.